The subject of this entry is one T cell receptor beta chain. Its target is unknown. This specimen belongs to a study of blood T cells in healthy people across ages. The germline V gene encodes CDR1 SQVTM and CDR2 ANQGSEA. V lost 5 bases to trimming and J lost 4 bases, with 9 bases between them. This CDR3 region has 12 residues. Study-wide points: Diversity was estimated from one million T cells, and these estimates were considered underestimates. TCR beta diversity per million T cells fell roughly linearly with age.

A second roughly 7 to 12 cycle PCR used barcoded and J-beta primers. Tags on each cDNA molecule came from a template-switch adaptor with 12 random nucleotides. TCRdb reanalysed the 5' RACE reads using MiXCR and keeps one entry per CDR3 protein. This repertoire shows 870,000 or so distinct CDR3 sequences, about 28% found once; its top ten account for approximately 15%. The sequence derives from a woman of 80 years or more in good health. Sequenced input: blood. The chain couples TRBV29-1 to TRBJ1-3; the D is unclear. The DNA of the CDR3 is TGCAGCGTTCGGATGTCCGGAAACACCATATATTTT. This encodes CSVRMSGNTIYF.